This T cell receptor beta chain stems from a study of cytomegalovirus exposure and HLA in healthy donors. From germline, CDR1 is LGHNA and CDR2 YNFKEQ. The CDR3 is 14 amino acids. V was clipped by 5 bases and J by 1 base; unmatched bases: 3. Turning to this clone: No antigen is known for it.

Amplification used 60 Vbeta primers and 13 Jbeta primers. The repertoire was sequenced with immunoSEQ multiplex PCR; TCRdb's copy has only in-frame clones and lacks some. Altogether about 180,000 clones are present, 85% being singletons, with the ten largest covering 1%. Study-wide results and limits: Overall, roughly 150 TCR beta chains were annotated as cytomegalovirus-associated. It was in a later analysis that TCR association rates were seen to vary by HLA locus, highest for DRB1 and lowest for HLA-C.

V usage is TRBV4-2 and J usage is TRBJ1-1; 8 nucleotides agree with TRBD1. Sequencing was carried out using PBMCs. The TCR comes from a boy aged 2 to 10 in good health and CMV-seronegative. The CDR3 is CASSSDRANTEAFF. The CDR3 region has the DNA TGTGCCAGCAGCTCGGACAGGGCGAACACTGAAGCTTTCTTT.